This entry describes one TCR beta chain. Its antigen is not identified. This sample stems from a study of Ad26.COV2.S vaccination and SARS-CoV-2 variants. V lost 6 bases to trimming and J lost 3 bases, with 12 bases between them. Germline V gene sequence: CDR1 MNHEY, CDR2 SVGAGI. The length of the CDR3 is 13 residues. The treatment: about 20 received Ad26.COV2.S at low or high dose, single or two shots; about 5 received placebo; per-sample allocation not given. Day 63 after the first vaccine or placebo injection was the time point for sampling. The repertoire was sequenced with immunoSEQ multiplex PCR; TCRdb's copy has only in-frame clones and lacks some. The table lists about 680,000 clones, about 89% of them singletons, with roughly 1.5% in the top ten. Study-wide results and caveats: Participants given vaccine showed non-spike TCR breadth similar to that of placebo recipients. The placebo group had lower spike-specific TCR breadth than the vaccine recipients did.

Specimen: peripheral blood, collected in a trial of Ad26.COV2.S vaccine versus placebo. This chain uses TRBV6-5 with TRBJ2-7; D is ambiguous. The sequence was collected from a person aged 18-65 years who received the Ad26.COV2.S COVID-19 vaccine or a placebo. The CDR3 nucleotides read TGTGCCAGCAGCCGCAGATCCAACTACGAGCAGTACTTC. It is translated as CASSRRSNYEQYF.